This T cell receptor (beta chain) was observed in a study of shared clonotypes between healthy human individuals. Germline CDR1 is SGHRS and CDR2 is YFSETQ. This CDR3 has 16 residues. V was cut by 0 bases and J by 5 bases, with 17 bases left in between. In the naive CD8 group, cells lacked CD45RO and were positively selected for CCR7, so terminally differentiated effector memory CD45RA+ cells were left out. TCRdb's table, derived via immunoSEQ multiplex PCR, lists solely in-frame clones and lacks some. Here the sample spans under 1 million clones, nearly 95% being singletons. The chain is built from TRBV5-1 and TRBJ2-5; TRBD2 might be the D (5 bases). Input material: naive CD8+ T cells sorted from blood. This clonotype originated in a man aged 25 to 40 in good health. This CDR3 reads CASSLEVTEGWETQYF. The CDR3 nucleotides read TGCGCCAGCAGCTTGGAAGTTACAGAGGGATGGGAGACCCAGTACTTC.